What follows are 28 T cell receptor beta chains derived from one specimen sequenced in a study of shared clonotypes between healthy human individuals. The data were produced by immunoSEQ multiplex PCR, yet TCRdb's version contains in-frame clones alone and is incomplete. The top ten clones hold about 0.32% of a sample with roughly 380,000 clones, around 96% of them seen once. The sequenced sample was memory CD8+ T cells sorted from blood. The subset here: CD45RO+ cells pooled with CCR7-negative TemRA cells. The receptor set was obtained from a man aged 25 to 45 in good health.

This clone is a singleton in its sample. The chain employs TRBV25-1 and TRBJ2-7; 7 nucleotides line up with TRBD1. The length of the CDR3 is 12 residues. The J segment lost 3 bases and the V segment lost 6 bases, leaving 2 bases of the junction unmatched. Germline V gene data show CDR1 as MGHDK and CDR2 as SYGVNS. The CDR3 DNA follows: TGTGCCAGCAGGGGACAGTTCTACGAGCAGTACTTC. Its translation is CASRGQFYEQYF.

The chain employs TRBV6-1 and TRBJ2-5, with 11 positions matching TRBD2. Germline loops: CDR1 MNHNS, CDR2 SASEGT. J lost 5 bases, V lost 0 bases, and 5 bases had no gene match. The CDR3 runs 16 residues. The CDR3 nucleotides are TGTGCCAGCAGTGAAGCTCTGGCTAGCGGGAGGGAGACCCAGTACTTC. Its translation: CASSEALASGRETQYF.

This chain links TRBV2 with TRBJ1-2; D gene ambiguous. CDR3 length equals 12 residues. Germline loops: CDR1 SNHLY, CDR2 FYNNEI. V was trimmed by 8 bases and J by 4 bases, leaving 11 bases between them. CDR3 loop: CASLRVLYGYTF. CDR3 bases: TGTGCCAGCCTTAGGGTTCTCTATGGCTACACCTTC.

This chain links TRBV19 with TRBJ2-2, with 10 bases identical to TRBD2. J was trimmed by 4 bases and V by 3 bases; bases with no gene match: 8. Germline V gives CDR1 LNHDA, CDR2 SQIVND (reference sequence). The length of the CDR3 is 17 residues. The CDR3 here is CASSIRASGRSTGELFF. The DNA of the CDR3 is TGTGCCAGTAGTATTAGGGCTAGCGGGAGAAGCACCGGGGAGCTGTTTTTT.

This chain connects TRBV6-4 to TRBJ1-1; D is perhaps TRBD1 (6 bases). The germline V gene encodes CDR1 MRHNA and CDR2 SNTAGT. Trimming removed 6 bases from V and 4 bases from J, with 33 bases in between. There are 20 residues in the CDR3. The DNA for the CDR3 is TGTGCCAGCAGCGACATGACAAGGAGAAGTCCGGGGGCGAGATCCACTGAAGCTTTCTTT. Amino acid sequence: CASSDMTRRSPGARSTEAFF.

The chain joins TRBV4-2 to TRBJ2-7, with 7 bases matching TRBD2. V shed 0 bases and J 2 bases; nucleotides not matched to a gene: 1. The CDR3 has 14 residues. Germline CDR1 LGHNA, CDR2 YNFKEQ. The CDR3 reads CASSQDAGAYEQYF. CDR3 DNA sequence: TGTGCCAGCAGCCAAGACGCGGGGGCCTACGAGCAGTACTTC.

The V and J genes are TRBV7-8 and TRBJ1-4; a possible D gene is TRBD1 (5 bases). V was cut by 5 bases and J by 7 bases, with 14 bases left in between. The CDR3 loop spans 14 amino acids. Germline V CDR1 and CDR2: SGHVS, FQNEAQ. The DNA of the CDR3 is TGTGCCAGCAGCCCCCGGTTCGGGGCTGAAAAACTGTTTTTT. Its translation is CASSPRFGAEKLFF.

The chain joins TRBV6-1 to TRBJ2-7; 9 bases agree with TRBD1. The CDR3 has 15 residues. Unmatched junction bases numbered 9, after V lost 8 bases and J lost 1 base. Germline V gene data show CDR1 as MNHNS and CDR2 as SASEGT. The CDR3 protein is CASGVRDRDSYEQYF. Here the CDR3 DNA reads TGTGCCAGCGGGGTCAGGGACAGGGATTCCTACGAGCAGTACTTC.

This chain connects TRBV5-5 to TRBJ1-2; TRBD1 might be the D (6 bases). Germline CDR1 SGHKS, CDR2 YYEKEE (reference sequence). Trimming took off 4 bases at V and 2 bases at J, with 9 bases between the two ends. This CDR3 has 13 amino acids. CDR3 protein: CASSETGNYGYTF. CDR3 sequence (DNA): TGTGCCAGCAGCGAAACAGGGAACTATGGCTACACCTTC.

This chain uses TRBV28 with TRBJ1-3; unclear D gene. Germline CDR1 is MDHEN and CDR2 is SYDVKM. V was cut by 2 bases and J by 0 bases, with 17 bases left in between. The CDR3 spans 18 residues. For the CDR3, the DNA is TGTGCCAGCAGTTTAACGTTAGGACCTCCGAGCTCTGGAAACACCATATATTTT. This sequence encodes CASSLTLGPPSSGNTIYF.

J is TRBJ2-5 and V is TRBV27; D is uncertain. V was trimmed by 0 bases and J by 2 bases, leaving 4 bases between them. The CDR3 loop spans 13 amino acids. Germline assignment: CDR1 MNHEY and CDR2 SMNVEV (reference sequence). CDR3 sequence (DNA): TGTGCCAGCAGTTTATCGGGTCAAGAGACCCAGTACTTC. Amino acids: CASSLSGQETQYF.

This clone was seen a handful of times. V usage is TRBV19 and J usage is TRBJ1-3; maybe TRBD1 (5 bases). The CDR3 runs 14 residues. Germline V gene lookup returns CDR1 LNHDA and CDR2 SQIVND (reference sequence). The ends were cut back, 6 bases at V and 3 bases at J, with 12 bases in the middle. The CDR3 sequence is CASSPGTDGNTIYF. The CDR3 DNA is TGTGCCAGTAGCCCCGGGACGGATGGAAACACCATATATTTT.

The gene calls are TRBV5-1 and TRBJ2-7, with D hard to call. The CDR3 runs to 15 residues. V lost 3 bases to trimming and J lost 3 bases, with 16 bases between them. Per the germline V gene, CDR1 is SGHRS and CDR2 is YFSETQ. For the CDR3, the DNA is TGCGCCAGCAGCTCTCCTAACGCAGCCGTCTACGAGCAGTACTTC. It codes for CASSSPNAAVYEQYF. Full variable domain (rest looked up from reference TRBV5-1 and TRBJ2-7): KAGVTQTPRYLIKTRGQQVTLSCSPISGHRSVSWYQQTPGQGLQFLFEYFSETQRNKGNFPGRFSGRQFSNSRSEMNVSTLELGDSALYLCASSSPNAAVYEQYFGPGTRLTVT.

This rearrangement joins TRBV11-2 to TRBJ2-7, with D uncertain. Trimming removed 6 bases from V and 3 bases from J, with 18 bases in between. This CDR3 spans 15 amino acids. CDR1 is SGHAT, CDR2 FQNNGV, per germline. CDR3 DNA sequence: TGTGCCAGCAGATTTCGGATTTCGATCCTCTACGAGCAGTACTTC. It is translated as CASRFRISILYEQYF.

This chain links TRBV6-1 with TRBJ2-7; D is unclear. V was clipped by 2 bases and J by 0 bases, with 2 bases between them. The CDR3 contains 12 residues. Germline V gene sequence: CDR1 MNHNS, CDR2 SASEGT. Written as DNA, the CDR3 is TGTGCCAGCAGTGAACTCTCCTACGAGCAGTACTTC. This gives the protein CASSELSYEQYF.

CDR3 sequence reads: CASSTWTGENTEAFF. CDR3 DNA: TGTGCCAGCAGCACATGGACAGGGGAGAACACTGAAGCTTTCTTT. The chain carries TRBV21-1 and TRBJ1-1; TRBD1 was called by the table and not checked on the DNA. TRBV21-1 corresponds to a pseudogene. This CDR3 has 15 amino acids.

This chain links TRBV2 with TRBJ2-6, with 7 positions matching TRBD1. In germline, CDR1 is SNHLY, CDR2 FYNNEI. There are 13 residues in the CDR3. Germline trimming cut 8 bases from V and 4 bases from J; bases unmatched to any gene: 2. CDR3 residues: CASDRDGANVLTF. CDR3 bases: TGTGCCAGCGACAGGGACGGGGCCAACGTCCTGACTTTC.

As regards this clone: The sample carries other DNA sequences with the same CDR3. This chain connects TRBV9 to TRBJ2-1; 10 bases agree with TRBD1. The germline V gene encodes CDR1 SGDLS and CDR2 YYNGEE. J was trimmed by 3 bases and V by 0 bases; bases with no gene match: 0. The CDR3 contains 15 residues. The CDR3 reads CASSVGTGGYNEQFF. The DNA of the CDR3 is TGTGCCAGCAGCGTAGGGACAGGGGGCTACAATGAGCAGTTCTTC.

The genes are TRBV10-3 and TRBJ2-7; TRBD2 is a possible D gene (5 bases). The length of the CDR3 is 16 residues. V was pared by 7 bases and J by 4 bases, with 23 bases between. Germline-derived CDR1 and CDR2 are ENHRY and SYGVKD. The DNA for the CDR3 is TGTGCCATCATCAGGACTCTTTCCTTCAAAGGGTACGAGCAGTACTTC. Protein: CAIIRTLSFKGYEQYF.

The chain employs TRBV5-1 and TRBJ2-7; no clear D gene. Germline-derived CDR1 and CDR2 are SGHRS and YFSETQ. Trimming shortened V by 6 bases and J by 3 bases, and 10 bases separated the two germline ends. The CDR3 spans 12 residues. The CDR3 coding sequence is TGCGCCAGCACTTCGGACGGCTACGAGCAGTACTTC. It yields the protein CASTSDGYEQYF.

This chain's CDR3 is CASSVRLAGSNEQFF. As DNA, the CDR3 is TGTGCCAGCAGCGTTCGACTAGCGGGAAGCAATGAGCAGTTCTTC. The chain links TRBV9 to TRBJ2-1, with TRBD2 identical over 11 bases. Germline CDR1 is SGDLS and CDR2 is YYNGEE. The CDR3 consists of 15 residues. Trimming took 2 bases from V and 6 from J; bases not matched to a gene: 4.

The V and J genes are TRBV6-1 and TRBJ2-3; D is unresolved. Trimming stripped 3 bases from V and 5 bases from J, with 6 bases between. Germline values: CDR1 MNHNS, CDR2 SASEGT. This CDR3 has 12 amino acids. The CDR3 DNA sequence: TGTGCCAGCAGTGAGGGTGGAGATACGCAGTATTTT. Its protein product is CASSEGGDTQYF.

This rearrangement joins TRBV7-9 to TRBJ2-5, with TRBD2 identical over 8 bases. Germline values: CDR1 SEHNR, CDR2 FQNEAQ (reference sequence). The CDR3 is 14 amino acids. The ends lost 5 bases at V and 4 bases at J; junction bases unmatched: 6. CDR3 DNA sequence: TGTGCCAGCAGCCTCTCAACTAGCGGAGAGACCCAGTACTTC. This codes for CASSLSTSGETQYF.

The rearrangement links TRBV4-1 to TRBJ2-2; D may be TRBD2 (6 bases). V gave up 3 bases and J gave up 7 bases, with 9 bases separating them. Germline CDR1 reads MGHRA; CDR2 reads YSYEKL. The CDR3 covers 13 residues. The CDR3 DNA follows: TGCGCCAGCAGCCAGTCGCGGGGCGGGGAGCTGTTTTTT. Residues: CASSQSRGGELFF.

The rearrangement links TRBV30 to TRBJ2-3, with D perhaps assigned TRBD1 or TRBD2 (5 bases each). Trimming removed 4 bases at V and 6 bases at J, with 17 bases between. The CDR3 sequence is 14 residues long. Germline-derived CDR1 and CDR2 are GTSNPN and SVGIG (reference sequence). The CDR3 DNA follows: TGTGCCTGGATACGGGGCGGCCTGCACGATACGCAGTATTTT. Amino acid sequence: CAWIRGGLHDTQYF.

This rearrangement joins TRBV7-9 to TRBJ1-1; no firm D call. Trimming took off 5 bases at V and 3 bases at J, with 16 bases between the two ends. Germline-derived CDR1 and CDR2 are SEHNR and FQNEAQ (reference sequence). This CDR3 is 15 amino acids long. For the CDR3, the DNA is TGTGCCAGCAGCCGCGGAGGCAGGCCCTACACTGAAGCTTTCTTT. It encodes CASSRGGRPYTEAFF.

This clone was picked up one time. The chain links TRBV2 to TRBJ2-1; TRBD2 matches at 8 bases. Germline-derived CDR1 and CDR2 are SNHLY and FYNNEI. This CDR3 is built from 16 residues. The V and J ends lost 6 bases and 6 bases, in that order; junction bases with no gene match: 13. In DNA form, the CDR3 reads TGTGCCAGCAGGACCCCGGGGGCGGGAGGTGGCAATGAGCAGTTCTTC. Residues: CASRTPGAGGGNEQFF.

The chain employs TRBV13 and TRBJ2-3, with 7 bases matching TRBD2. Germline lookup yields CDR1 PRHDT and CDR2 FYEKMQ (reference sequence). J was trimmed by 0 bases and V by 6 bases; bases with no gene match: 0. CDR3 length: 13 amino acids. The CDR3 sequence: CASRLASTDTQYF. Written as DNA, the CDR3 is TGTGCCAGCAGACTAGCGAGCACAGATACGCAGTATTTT.